The text below deals with one T cell receptor (beta chain). The sample is drawn from a study of monozygotic twins with inflammatory bowel disease. TCRdb reprocessed the 5' RACE reads and stores each CDR3 protein as one record, lacking DNA. Here the sample table reports roughly 300,000 distinct CDR3 sequences. The CDR3 has 13 amino acids. In germline, CDR1 is MDHEN, CDR2 SYDVKM. The sequence derives from a human donor with ulcerative colitis or Crohn's disease, or a healthy co-twin of an affected twin (not recorded which). Source material: blood. J is TRBJ1-5 and V is TRBV28; TCRdb proposes TRBD1, but this gene call is untestable without DNA. The CDR3 here is CASSFNREGPQHF.